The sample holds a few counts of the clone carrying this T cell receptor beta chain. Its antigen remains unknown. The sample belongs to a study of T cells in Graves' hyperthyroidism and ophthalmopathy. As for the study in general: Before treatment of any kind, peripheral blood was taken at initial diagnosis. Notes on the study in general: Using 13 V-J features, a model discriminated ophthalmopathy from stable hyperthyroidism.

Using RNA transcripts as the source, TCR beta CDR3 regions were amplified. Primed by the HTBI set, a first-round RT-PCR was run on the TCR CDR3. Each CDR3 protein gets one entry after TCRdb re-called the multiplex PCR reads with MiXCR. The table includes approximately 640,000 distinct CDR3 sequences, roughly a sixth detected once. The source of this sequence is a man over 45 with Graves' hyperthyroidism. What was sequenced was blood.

CDR3 loop: CASSPPVGGDTGELFF. The CDR3 DNA is TGCGCCAGCAGCCCACCGGTCGGGGGGGACACCGGGGAGCTGTTTTTT. The chain carries TRBV5-1 and TRBJ2-2; the match to TRBD2 covers 8 bases. The J segment lost 3 bases and the V segment lost 4 bases, leaving 8 bases of the junction unmatched. Germline assignment: CDR1 SGHRS and CDR2 YFSETQ. The CDR3 is 16 amino acids. Using reference TRBV5-1 and TRBJ2-2 for the parts outside the CDR3, the full variable domain is KAGVTQTPRYLIKTRGQQVTLSCSPISGHRSVSWYQQTPGQGLQFLFEYFSETQRNKGNFPGRFSGRQFSNSRSEMNVSTLELGDSALYLCASSPPVGGDTGELFFGEGSRLTVL.